This TCR beta chain comes out of a study of blood T cell repertoires in COVID-19. For the study at large: Acute and convalescent COVID-19 samples came from the United States, Italy and Spain. Sample material is recorded as cDNA or gDNA derived from T cells, B-cell-depleted T cells, or PBMCs.

This CDR3 is built from 16 residues. The V gene lost 4 bases and the J gene lost 3 bases, with 19 bases spanning the gap. Germline V gene data show CDR1 as SGHNT and CDR2 as YYREEE (reference sequence). Original handling: Amplification of reference gene primers was used by the study to estimate nucleated cell counts. Clones were read by immunoSEQ multiplex PCR, and TCRdb kept only the in-frame ones, dropping some. The V and J calls and clone size are taken from that table; D and trimming were inferred from the DNA. The sample records just over 300,000 clones, 89% being singletons. Sequencing used peripheral blood. This receptor was obtained from a woman aged 30 to 39 with COVID-19, enrolled during active disease. V and J are TRBV5-4 and TRBJ1-1; D remains ambiguous. CDR3 loop: CASSQGPRALDTEAFF. The DNA for the CDR3 is TGTGCCAGCAGCCAAGGCCCGCGGGCACTAGACACTGAAGCTTTCTTT.